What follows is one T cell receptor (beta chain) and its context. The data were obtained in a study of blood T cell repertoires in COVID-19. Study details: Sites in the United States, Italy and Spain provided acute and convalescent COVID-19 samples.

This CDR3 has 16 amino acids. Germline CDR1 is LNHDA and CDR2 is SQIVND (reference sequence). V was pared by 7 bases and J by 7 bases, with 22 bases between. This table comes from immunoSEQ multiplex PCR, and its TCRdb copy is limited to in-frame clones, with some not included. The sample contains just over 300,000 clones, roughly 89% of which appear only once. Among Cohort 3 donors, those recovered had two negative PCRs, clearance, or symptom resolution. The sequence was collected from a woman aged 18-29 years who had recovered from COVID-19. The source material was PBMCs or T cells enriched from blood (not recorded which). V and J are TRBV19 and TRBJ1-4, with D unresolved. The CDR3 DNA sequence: TGTGCCAGTAAAATACGAGCAGGAGGGAGTAGTGAAAAACTGTTTTTT. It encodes CASKIRAGGSSEKLFF.